A selection of T cell receptor beta chains follows, all from one sample in a study of cytomegalovirus exposure and HLA in healthy donors. The data were produced by immunoSEQ multiplex PCR, yet TCRdb's version contains in-frame clones alone and is incomplete. The repertoire consists of some 130,000 clones, with approximately 80% occurring once and the leading ten covering 1.2%. Sequenced sample: PBMCs. Every receptor here comes from a man over 45 in good health and CMV-seronegative. Both conserved end residues are part of each CDR3. The D gene is left open where the match is weak. Only some rows state a clone size, as once, few, many or a class for expanded clones.

TRBJ2-3 | . | . | TRBV7-9 | CASSLGSGNTDTQYF | TGTGCCAGCAGCTTAGGTAGCGGAAACACAGATACGCAGTATTTT
TRBJ2-1 | TRBD2 | few | TRBV9 | CASSVTSGSRDEQFF | TGTGCCAGCAGCGTGACTAGCGGGAGTCGGGATGAGCAGTTCTTC
TRBJ2-3 | . | . | TRBV4-2 | CASSQASSQADTQYF | TGTGCCAGCAGCCAAGCGTCATCGCAAGCGGATACGCAGTATTTT
TRBJ2-7 | TRBD1 | once | TRBV6-5 | CAGSSTGTGLYEQYF | TGTGCCGGCAGTTCTACCGGGACAGGGCTCTACGAGCAGTACTTC
TRBJ2-2 | . | . | TRBV7-2 | CASSLVRTGELFF | TGTGCCAGCAGCTTAGTGCGGACCGGGGAGCTGTTTTTT
TRBJ1-6 | . | . | TRBV6-5 | CASRQTLDNSPLHF | TGTGCCAGCAGACAGACACTAGATAATTCACCCCTCCACTTT
TRBJ2-1 | TRBD2 | once | TRBV10-1 | CASSYSGRDEQFF | TGCGCCAGCAGCTATAGCGGGAGGGATGAGCAGTTCTTC
TRBJ2-2 | TRBD2 | . | TRBV4-1 | CASSQGGTNTGELFF | TGCGCCAGCAGCCAGGGAGGGACGAACACCGGGGAGCTGTTTTTT
TRBJ2-1 | TRBD2 | . | TRBV11-1 | CASSSRLAGASGNEQFF | TGTGCCAGCAGCTCGAGACTAGCGGGAGCCTCCGGGAATGAGCAGTTCTTC
TRBJ1-2 | . | . | TRBV27 | CASSPRRQAPNYGYTF | TGTGCCAGCAGTCCCCGCCGACAGGCACCTAACTATGGCTACACCTTC
TRBJ1-5 | . | . | TRBV28 | CASRDSNQPQHF | TGTGCCAGCAGGGACAGTAATCAGCCCCAGCATTTT